What follows are 16 T cell receptor beta chains derived from one specimen sequenced in a study of T cell repertoires in cytomegalovirus infection (dated by TCRdb to between 2018 and 2021). These TCRs' antigens remain unknown. This specimen's treatment or condition label, interpreted: in vitro stimulation with specific CMV peptide epitopes to enrich CMV-specific T cells. The sequencer listed for this sample is Illumina HiSeq 1500. TCRdb trimmed public reads at Q25 via fastp, called clones via MiXCR and kept in-frame beta chains. Rows with a matching CDR3 protein are joined into one entry that keeps the most common DNA and genes. In this sample the table shows a few hundred thousand distinct CDR3 sequences, roughly 43% of which occur a single time. The ten largest clones capture 48% of the sample. This material consisted of cultured PBMCs, taken from culture after CMV antigen stimulation. These receptor sequences come from a human donor in good health (CMV status not recorded). Some clones in this sample may be carry-over from other donors' samples.

The chain joins TRBV7-2 to TRBJ2-5, with 11 bases aligning to TRBD2. The CDR3 runs 19 residues. With V trimmed by 0 bases and J by 1 base, 10 bases remained unmatched. Germline V gene lookup returns CDR1 SGHTA and CDR2 FQGNSA. The CDR3 coding sequence is TGTGCCAGCAGCTTAGCCGCCTTGAAACTAGCGGGGGTCCAAGAGACCCAGTACTTC. Translation: CASSLAALKLAGVQETQYF.

V gene TRBV5-6 combines with J gene TRBJ2-5, with a tentative D call TRBD1 (6 bases). Germline CDR1 is SGHDT and CDR2 is YYEEEE. The CDR3 covers 15 residues. Trimming took off 4 bases at V and 3 bases at J, with 16 bases between the two ends. CDR3 sequence: CASSPQGTKEETQYF. CDR3 nucleotides: TGTGCCAGCAGCCCGCAAGGGACAAAGGAAGAGACCCAGTACTTC.

The chain recombines TRBV11-2 with TRBJ2-3, with 11 bases fitting TRBD2. Germline lookup yields CDR1 SGHAT and CDR2 FQNNGV. With 3 bases clipped from V and 4 bases from J, the junction kept 3 bases outside the gene matches. CDR3 length equals 15 residues. The CDR3 is CASSLGLAVADTQYF. CDR3 nucleotide sequence: TGTGCCAGCAGCTTGGGACTAGCGGTGGCAGATACGCAGTATTTT.

This clonotype was seen only a few times. The chain carries TRBV20-1 and TRBJ2-7; D gene uncertain. V lost 4 bases to trimming and J lost 2 bases, with 12 bases between them. Germline V gene data show CDR1 as DFQATT and CDR2 as SNEGSKA (reference sequence). This CDR3 contains 13 residues. The CDR3 sequence is CSAIHGVPYEQYF. The CDR3 DNA is TGCAGTGCTATACATGGGGTTCCCTACGAGCAGTACTTC.

The genes are TRBV5-4 and TRBJ2-2; 12 bases align to TRBD2. Germline V CDR1 and CDR2: SGHNT, YYREEE (reference sequence). The CDR3 sequence is 17 residues long. The V gene end was trimmed by 3 bases and the J gene end by 3 bases; junction bases not matched to a gene: 6. CDR3 amino acids: CASSSRTSGTDTGELFF. The CDR3 DNA reads TGTGCCAGCAGCTCCCGGACTAGCGGGACGGACACCGGGGAGCTGTTTTTT.

The chain has TRBV7-4 and TRBJ2-7; 10 positions agree with TRBD1. This CDR3 has 14 residues. J was trimmed by 3 bases and V by 7 bases; bases with no gene match: 6. Germline CDR1 is SGHVT and CDR2 is SQSDAQ. The CDR3 DNA follows: TGTGCCAGCACTAGGACAGGGGGGAACTACGAGCAGTACTTC. Translating it yields CASTRTGGNYEQYF.

A note on this clonotype: A clone one base away is much larger, so this may be a read error. The chain recombines TRBV6-2 or TRBV6-3 with TRBJ2-1; no reliable D call. CDR3 length: 11 amino acids. Germline CDR1 reads MNHEY; CDR2 reads SVGEGT. Trimming stripped 8 bases from V and 2 bases from J, with 4 bases between. The CDR3 reads CASGTYNEQFF. For the CDR3, the DNA is TGTGCCAGCGGAACCTACAATGAGCAGTTCTTC.

A single count supports this clonotype. The chain links TRBV6-8 to TRBJ2-7, with 10 bases identical to TRBD2. This CDR3 is built from 16 residues. V shed 6 bases and J 4 bases; nucleotides not matched to a gene: 12. CDR1 MNHGY and CDR2 SAAAGT come from the germline V gene. CDR3 sequence reads: CASRRTMLAGGYEQYF. CDR3 sequence (DNA): TGTGCCAGCAGGAGGACTATGTTAGCGGGGGGATACGAGCAGTACTTC.

The CDR3 DNA reads as TGTGCCAGCAGCCTGACTAGCCCGGCAGAGACCCAGTACTTC. Encoded protein: CASSLTSPAETQYF. V gene TRBV12-3 or TRBV12-4 combines with J gene TRBJ2-5; TRBD2 agrees at 7 bases. This CDR3 has 14 residues. V shed 6 bases, J shed 4 bases, and the junction held 8 bases outside the gene matches.

This clonotype turned up a few times. The chain recombines TRBV6-5 with TRBJ2-1; 10 bases fit TRBD2. V dropped 5 bases and J dropped 4; count of bases not matched to a gene: 5. In germline, CDR1 is MNHEY, CDR2 SVGAGI. This CDR3 has 15 residues. For the CDR3, the DNA is TGTGCCAGCAGTGCGACTAGCGGGCCTTACAATGAGCAGTTCTTC. It specifies CASSATSGPYNEQFF.

The chain joins TRBV20-1 to TRBJ1-5, with a tentative D call TRBD1 (6 bases). Between the trimmed V and J ends, which lost 1 base and 0 bases, there was a span of 13 bases. Germline V CDR1 and CDR2: DFQATT, SNEGSKA (reference sequence). CDR3 length equals 16 residues. CDR3 region: CSARARGWVSNQPQHF. The CDR3 region has the DNA TGCAGTGCTAGAGCCAGGGGATGGGTTAGCAATCAGCCCCAGCATTTT.

The chain carries TRBV25-1 and TRBJ2-3; the D gene is possibly TRBD1 (6 bases). V shed 6 bases and J shed 5 bases, with 18 bases lying between them. Per germline, CDR1 MGHDK and CDR2 SYGVNS. CDR3 length equals 15 residues. This CDR3 reads CASSVQGFSLDTQYF. As DNA, the CDR3 is TGTGCCAGCAGCGTACAGGGTTTCAGTTTAGATACGCAGTATTTT. Variable domain in full (rest from reference TRBV25-1 and TRBJ2-3): EADIYQTPRYLVIGTGKKITLECSQTMGHDKMYWYQQDPGMELHLIHYSYGVNSTEKGDLSSESTVSRIRTEHFPLTLESARPSHTSQYLCASSVQGFSLDTQYFGPGTRLTVL.

This clonotype appeared a few times. This rearrangement joins TRBV11-2 to TRBJ1-2; 7 bases agree with TRBD1. In germline, CDR1 is SGHAT, CDR2 FQNNGV. V was pared by 1 base and J by 4 bases, with 15 bases of the junction left unmatched. The CDR3 runs to 18 residues. DNA for the CDR3: TGTGCCAGCAGCTTAGTACCCCGACAGGGCCCAAGGGGCTATGGCTACACCTTC. Protein product: CASSLVPRQGPRGYGYTF.

There are a few counts of this clonotype. This chain joins TRBV19 and TRBJ2-2, with D unclear. CDR3 length: 14 residues. Germline V lookup: CDR1 LNHDA, CDR2 SQIVND (reference sequence). The ends were cut back, 2 bases at V and 0 bases at J, with 4 bases in the middle. CDR3 in amino acids: CASSIFSNTGELFF. Written as DNA, the CDR3 is TGTGCCAGTAGTATATTCTCGAACACCGGGGAGCTGTTTTTT.

In its sample, this clonotype was seen a few times. This chain uses TRBV7-6 with TRBJ2-1; 8 bases fit TRBD2. This CDR3 region has 15 residues. Germline CDR1 SGHVS, CDR2 FNYEAQ. The trim removed 5 bases at V and 9 bases at J, leaving 12 bases unmatched. The CDR3 here is CASSPKVAGRREQFF. Here the CDR3 DNA reads TGTGCCAGCAGCCCCAAGGTAGCGGGACGCCGTGAGCAGTTCTTC. The full variable domain, rest sourced from reference TRBV7-6 and TRBJ2-1, is GAGVSQSPRYKVTKRGQDVALRCDPISGHVSLYWYRQALGQGPEFLTYFNYEAQQDKSGLPNDRFSAERPEGSISTLTIQRTEQRDSAMYRCASSPKVAGRREQFFGPGTRLTVL.

This clonotype was seen many times. The chain has TRBV7-2 and TRBJ2-7; 8 bases line up with TRBD1. This CDR3 contains 14 residues. V shed 7 bases and J 4 bases; nucleotides not matched to a gene: 9. The V gene's germline CDR1 is SGHTA and CDR2 FQGNSA. CDR3 sequence (DNA): TGTGCCAGCACCTACGGGACAGGACCTTACGAGCAGTACTTC. Translated: CASTYGTGPYEQYF.